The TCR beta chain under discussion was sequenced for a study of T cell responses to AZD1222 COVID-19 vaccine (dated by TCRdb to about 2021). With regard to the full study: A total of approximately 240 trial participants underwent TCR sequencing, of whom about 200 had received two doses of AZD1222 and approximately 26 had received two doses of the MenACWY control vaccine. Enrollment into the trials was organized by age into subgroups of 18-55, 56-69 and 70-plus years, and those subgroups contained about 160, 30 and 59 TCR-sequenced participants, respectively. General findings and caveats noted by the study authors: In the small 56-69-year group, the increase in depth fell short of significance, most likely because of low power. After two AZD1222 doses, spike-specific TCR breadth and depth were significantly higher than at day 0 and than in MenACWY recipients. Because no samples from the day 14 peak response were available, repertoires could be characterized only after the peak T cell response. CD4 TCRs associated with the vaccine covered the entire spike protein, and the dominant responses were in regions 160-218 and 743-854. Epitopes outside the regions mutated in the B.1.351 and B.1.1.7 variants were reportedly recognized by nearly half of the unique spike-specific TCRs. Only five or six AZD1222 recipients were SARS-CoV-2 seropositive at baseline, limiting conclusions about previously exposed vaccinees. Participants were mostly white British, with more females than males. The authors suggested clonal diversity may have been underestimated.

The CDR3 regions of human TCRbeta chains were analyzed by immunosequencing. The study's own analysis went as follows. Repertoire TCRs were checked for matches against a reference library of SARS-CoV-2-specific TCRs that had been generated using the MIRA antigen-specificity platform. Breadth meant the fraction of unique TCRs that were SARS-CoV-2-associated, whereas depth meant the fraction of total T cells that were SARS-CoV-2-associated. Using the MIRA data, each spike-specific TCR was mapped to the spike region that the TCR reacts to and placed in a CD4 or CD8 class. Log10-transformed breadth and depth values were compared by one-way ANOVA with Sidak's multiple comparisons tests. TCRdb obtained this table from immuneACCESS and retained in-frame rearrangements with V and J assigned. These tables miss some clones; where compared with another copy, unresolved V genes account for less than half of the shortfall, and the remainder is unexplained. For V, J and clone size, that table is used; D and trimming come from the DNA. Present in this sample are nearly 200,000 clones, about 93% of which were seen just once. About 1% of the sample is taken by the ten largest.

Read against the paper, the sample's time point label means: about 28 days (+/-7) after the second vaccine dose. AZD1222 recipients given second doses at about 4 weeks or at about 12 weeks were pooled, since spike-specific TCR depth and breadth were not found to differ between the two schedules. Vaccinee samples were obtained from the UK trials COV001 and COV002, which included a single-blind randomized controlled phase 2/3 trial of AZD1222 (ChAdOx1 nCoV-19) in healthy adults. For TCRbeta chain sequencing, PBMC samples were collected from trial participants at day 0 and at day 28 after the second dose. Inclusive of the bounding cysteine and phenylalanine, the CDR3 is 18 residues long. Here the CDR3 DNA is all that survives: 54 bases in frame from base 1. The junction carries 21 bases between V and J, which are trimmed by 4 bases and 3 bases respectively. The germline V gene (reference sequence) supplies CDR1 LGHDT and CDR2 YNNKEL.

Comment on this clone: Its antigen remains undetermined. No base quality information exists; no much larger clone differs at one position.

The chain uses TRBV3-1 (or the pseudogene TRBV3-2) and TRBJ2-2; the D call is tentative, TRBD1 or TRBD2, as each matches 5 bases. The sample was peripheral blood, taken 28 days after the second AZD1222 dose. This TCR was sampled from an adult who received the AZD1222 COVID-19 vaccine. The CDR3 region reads CASSPIAGAPIYTGELFF. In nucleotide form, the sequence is TGTGCCAGCAGCCCCATCGCCGGGGCTCCCATCTACACCGGGGAGCTGTTTTTT.